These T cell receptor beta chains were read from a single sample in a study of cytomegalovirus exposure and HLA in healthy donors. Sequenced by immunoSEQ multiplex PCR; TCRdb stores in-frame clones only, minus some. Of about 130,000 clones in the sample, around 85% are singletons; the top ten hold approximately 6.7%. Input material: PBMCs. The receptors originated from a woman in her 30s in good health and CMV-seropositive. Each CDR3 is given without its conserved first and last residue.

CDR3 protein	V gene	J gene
ASSLEEGVAGAHEQF	TRBV11-3	TRBJ2-1
ASSQQGRGNNSPLH	TRBV28	TRBJ1-6
ASSFPTSGGDNEQF	TRBV7-8	TRBJ2-1
ASSQSGRGRGYT	TRBV7-9	TRBJ1-2
ASSQSRLAHDEQF	TRBV5-6	TRBJ2-1
ASSERFNEQF	TRBV2	TRBJ2-1
ASSFTGIEAF	TRBV5-6	TRBJ1-1
ASRGGWGRNYEQY	TRBV6-1	TRBJ2-7
ASGEGGDSLSSTEAF	TRBV5-1	TRBJ1-1
AWGVVDIQY	TRBV30	TRBJ2-4
ASSYSGGFNEKLF	TRBV6-5	TRBJ1-4
ASSSAREQY	TRBV5-1	TRBJ2-5
ASSPQEGRGYT	TRBV18	TRBJ1-2
ASPRATGGGFQPQH	TRBV11-2	TRBJ1-5
ASSILAYEQY	TRBV28	TRBJ2-7
ASSVVSGNYGYT	TRBV9	TRBJ1-2
ASSLSAGVGNTIY	TRBV27	TRBJ1-3
ASSADRAGANVLT	TRBV2	TRBJ2-6
ASSFQTGARIETQY	TRBV11-2	TRBJ2-5
ASSLISGGINEQF	TRBV5-4	TRBJ2-1
ASSFRESGNTIY	TRBV28	TRBJ1-3
ASGPGGNEKLF	TRBV9	TRBJ1-4
ASSPRRQGYSNQPQH	TRBV5-1	TRBJ1-5
ASSIRGGDTEAF	TRBV19	TRBJ1-1
ASSPGLAGDEQY	TRBV18	TRBJ2-7
ASSLAHYPEETQY	TRBV5-1	TRBJ2-5
ASSLTSGGHNEQF	TRBV5-4	TRBJ2-1
ASSRLSGGLDTQY	TRBV11-2	TRBJ2-3
SAESQETQY	TRBV20-1	TRBJ2-5
ASSRGTSSYEQY	TRBV28	TRBJ2-7
ASSPGMGLYYT	TRBV19	TRBJ1-2
ASSPKRLGLAGANVLT	TRBV27	TRBJ2-6
SARSEKLF	TRBV20-1	TRBJ1-4
ASSQRGANTGELF	TRBV6-1	TRBJ2-2
ASSLGQDSEQY	TRBV5-1	TRBJ2-7
ASSRWKGQPPNYGYT	TRBV27	TRBJ1-2
ASSSSTGPNQPQH	TRBV27	TRBJ1-5
ASSTQGVRGPQH	TRBV13	TRBJ1-5
ASSEAGQGYEQY	TRBV10-2	TRBJ2-7